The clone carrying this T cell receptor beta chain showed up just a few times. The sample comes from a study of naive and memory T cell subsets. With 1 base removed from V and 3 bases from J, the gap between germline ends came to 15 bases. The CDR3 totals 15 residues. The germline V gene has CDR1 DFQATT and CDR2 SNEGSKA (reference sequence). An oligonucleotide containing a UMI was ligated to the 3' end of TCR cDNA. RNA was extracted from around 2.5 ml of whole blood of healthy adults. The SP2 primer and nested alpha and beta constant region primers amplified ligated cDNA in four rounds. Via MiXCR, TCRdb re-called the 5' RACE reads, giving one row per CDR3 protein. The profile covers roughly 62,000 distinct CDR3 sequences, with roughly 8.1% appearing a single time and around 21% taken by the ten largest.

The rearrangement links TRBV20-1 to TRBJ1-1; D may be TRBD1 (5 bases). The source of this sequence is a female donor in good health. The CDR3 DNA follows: TGCAGTGCTAGAGGCGGGGGGGTTAGGGACACTGAAGCTTTCTTT. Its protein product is CSARGGGVRDTEAFF.